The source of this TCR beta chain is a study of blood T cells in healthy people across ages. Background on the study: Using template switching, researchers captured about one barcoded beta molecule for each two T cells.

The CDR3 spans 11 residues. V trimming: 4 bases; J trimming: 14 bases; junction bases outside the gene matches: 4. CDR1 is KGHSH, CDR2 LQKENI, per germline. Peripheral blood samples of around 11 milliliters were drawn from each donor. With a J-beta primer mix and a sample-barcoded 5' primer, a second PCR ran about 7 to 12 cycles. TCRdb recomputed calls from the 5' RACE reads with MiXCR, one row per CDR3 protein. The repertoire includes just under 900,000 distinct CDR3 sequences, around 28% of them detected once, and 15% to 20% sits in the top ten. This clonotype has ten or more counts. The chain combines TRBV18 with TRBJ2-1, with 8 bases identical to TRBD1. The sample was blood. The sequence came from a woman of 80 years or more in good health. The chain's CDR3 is CASSQPGQEFF. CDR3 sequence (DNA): TGTGCCAGCTCACAACCGGGACAGGAGTTCTTC. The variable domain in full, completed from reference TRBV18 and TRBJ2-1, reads NAGVMQNPRHLVRRRGQEARLRCSPMKGHSHVYWYRQLPEEGLKFMVYLQKENIIDESGMPKERFSAEFPKEGPSILRIQQVVRGDSAAYFCASSQPGQEFFGPGTRLTVL.